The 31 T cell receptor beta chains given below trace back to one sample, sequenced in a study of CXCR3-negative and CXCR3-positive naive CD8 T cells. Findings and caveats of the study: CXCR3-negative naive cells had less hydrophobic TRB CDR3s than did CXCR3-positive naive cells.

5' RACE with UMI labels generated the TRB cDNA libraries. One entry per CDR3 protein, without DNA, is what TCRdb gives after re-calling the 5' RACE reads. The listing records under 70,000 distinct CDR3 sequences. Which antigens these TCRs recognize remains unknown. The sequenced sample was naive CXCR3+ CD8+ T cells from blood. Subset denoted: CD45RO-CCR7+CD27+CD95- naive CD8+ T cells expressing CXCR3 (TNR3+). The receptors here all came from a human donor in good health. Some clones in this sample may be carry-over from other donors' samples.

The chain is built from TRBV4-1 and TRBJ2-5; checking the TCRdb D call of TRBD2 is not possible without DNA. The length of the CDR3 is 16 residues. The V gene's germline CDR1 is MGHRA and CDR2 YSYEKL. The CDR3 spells CASSQGGALAQETQYF.

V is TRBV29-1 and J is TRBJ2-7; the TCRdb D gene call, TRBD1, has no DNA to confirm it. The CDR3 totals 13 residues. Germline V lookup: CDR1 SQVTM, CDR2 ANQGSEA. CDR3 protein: CSVAGTSPNEQYF.

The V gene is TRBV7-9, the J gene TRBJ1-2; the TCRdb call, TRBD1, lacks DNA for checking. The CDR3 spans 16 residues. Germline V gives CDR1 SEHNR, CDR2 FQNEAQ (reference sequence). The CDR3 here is CASSGSGTDENYGYTF.

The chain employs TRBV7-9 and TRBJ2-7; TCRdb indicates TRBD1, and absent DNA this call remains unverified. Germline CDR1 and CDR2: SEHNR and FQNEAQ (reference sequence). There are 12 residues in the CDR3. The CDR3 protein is CASRDGTYEQYF.

The CDR3 sequence: CASSYDADTQYF. The chain recombines TRBV6-5 with TRBJ2-3. This CDR3 has 12 residues. The germline gives CDR1 MNHEY, CDR2 SVGAGI.

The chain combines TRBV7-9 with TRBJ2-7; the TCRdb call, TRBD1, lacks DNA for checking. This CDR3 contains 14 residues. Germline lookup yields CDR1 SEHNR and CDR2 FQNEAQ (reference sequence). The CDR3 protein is CASSAGQGPYEQYF.

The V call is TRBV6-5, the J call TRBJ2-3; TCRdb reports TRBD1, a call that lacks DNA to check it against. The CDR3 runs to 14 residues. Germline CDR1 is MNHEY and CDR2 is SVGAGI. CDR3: CASRRGGNTDTQYF.

The CDR3 sequence is CASSLVGTLYEQYF. The J gene is TRBJ2-7, the V gene TRBV11-3; the TCRdb D gene call, TRBD1, has no DNA to confirm it. The CDR3 covers 14 residues. Looked up from germline, CDR1 is SGHNT and CDR2 is YENEEA.

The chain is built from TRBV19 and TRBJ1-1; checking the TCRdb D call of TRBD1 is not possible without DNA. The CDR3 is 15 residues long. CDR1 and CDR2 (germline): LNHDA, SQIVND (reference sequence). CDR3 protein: CASSIGQVMNTEAFF.

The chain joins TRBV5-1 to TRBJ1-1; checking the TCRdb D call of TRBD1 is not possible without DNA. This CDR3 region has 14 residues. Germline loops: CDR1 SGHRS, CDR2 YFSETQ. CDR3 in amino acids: CASSQDRGGTEAFF.

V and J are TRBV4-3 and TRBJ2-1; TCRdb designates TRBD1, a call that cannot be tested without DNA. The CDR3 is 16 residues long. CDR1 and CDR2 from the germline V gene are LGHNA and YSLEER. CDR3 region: CASSQGTAIIYNEQFF.

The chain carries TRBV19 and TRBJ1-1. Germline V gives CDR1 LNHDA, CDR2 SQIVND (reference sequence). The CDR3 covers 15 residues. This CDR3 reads CASSMGGIPNTEAFF. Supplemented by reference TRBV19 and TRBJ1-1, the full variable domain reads DGGITQSPKYLFRKEGQNVTLSCEQNLNHDAMYWYRQDPGQGLRLIYYSQIVNDFQKGDIAEGYSVSREKKESFPLTVTSAQKNPTAFYLCASSMGGIPNTEAFFGQGTRLTVV.

CDR3 protein: CSVEGGKVMEANEQFF. The J gene is TRBJ2-1, the V gene TRBV29-1; TCRdb lists TRBD2, though no DNA is available to test this call. The CDR3 has 16 residues. Germline V CDR1 and CDR2: SQVTM, ANQGSEA.

CDR3 residues: CASSYLKGYEYNEQFF. The chain recombines TRBV6-2 or TRBV6-3 with TRBJ2-1. CDR1 and CDR2 (germline): MNHEY, SVGEGT. The CDR3 runs to 16 residues.

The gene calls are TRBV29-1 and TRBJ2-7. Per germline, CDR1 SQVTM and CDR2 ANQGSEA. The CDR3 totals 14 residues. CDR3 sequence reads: CSVEDRDSPYEQYF.

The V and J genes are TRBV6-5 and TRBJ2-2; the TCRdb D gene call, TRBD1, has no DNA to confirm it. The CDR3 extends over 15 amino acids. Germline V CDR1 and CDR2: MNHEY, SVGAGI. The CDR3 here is CASSYETGGPGELFF.

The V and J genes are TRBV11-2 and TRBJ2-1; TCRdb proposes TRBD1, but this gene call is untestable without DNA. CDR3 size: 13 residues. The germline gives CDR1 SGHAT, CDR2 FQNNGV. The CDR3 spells CASSIPLENEQFF.

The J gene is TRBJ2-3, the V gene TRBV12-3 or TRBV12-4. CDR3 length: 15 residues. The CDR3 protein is CASSLAYVGTDTQYF.

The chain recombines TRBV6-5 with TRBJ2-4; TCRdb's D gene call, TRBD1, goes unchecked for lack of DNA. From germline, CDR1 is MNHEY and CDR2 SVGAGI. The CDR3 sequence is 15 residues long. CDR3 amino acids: CASSPRELPKNIQYF.

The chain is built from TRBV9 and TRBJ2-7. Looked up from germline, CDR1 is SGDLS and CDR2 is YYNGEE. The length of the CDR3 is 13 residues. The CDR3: CASSVDGSYEQYF.

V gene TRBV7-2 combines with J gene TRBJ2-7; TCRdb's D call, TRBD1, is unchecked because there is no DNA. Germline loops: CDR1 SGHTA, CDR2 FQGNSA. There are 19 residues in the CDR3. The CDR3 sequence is CASSLVGGTGESSAYEQYF.

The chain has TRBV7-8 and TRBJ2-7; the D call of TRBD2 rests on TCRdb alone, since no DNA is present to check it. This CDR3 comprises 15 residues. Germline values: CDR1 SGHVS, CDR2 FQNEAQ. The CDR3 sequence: CASSLLGTSFYEQYF.

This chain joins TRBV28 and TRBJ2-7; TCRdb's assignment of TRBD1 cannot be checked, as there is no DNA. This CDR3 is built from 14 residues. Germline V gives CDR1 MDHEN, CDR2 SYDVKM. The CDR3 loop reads CASSLTRQSYEQYF.

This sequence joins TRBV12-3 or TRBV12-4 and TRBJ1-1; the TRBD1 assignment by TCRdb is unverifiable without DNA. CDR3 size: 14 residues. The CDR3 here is CASSQGRVNTEAFF.

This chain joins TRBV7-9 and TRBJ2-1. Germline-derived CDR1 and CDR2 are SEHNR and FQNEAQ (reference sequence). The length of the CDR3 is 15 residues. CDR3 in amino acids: CASSSSGGSYNEQFF.

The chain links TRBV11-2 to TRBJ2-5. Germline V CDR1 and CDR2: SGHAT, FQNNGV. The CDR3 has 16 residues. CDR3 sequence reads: CASSQLGIGYQETQYF.

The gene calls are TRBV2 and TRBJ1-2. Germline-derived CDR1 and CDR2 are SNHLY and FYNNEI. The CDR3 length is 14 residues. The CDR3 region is CASSGPAESYGYTF. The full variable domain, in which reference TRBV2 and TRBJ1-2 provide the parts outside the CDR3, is EPEVTQTPSHQVTQMGQEVILRCVPISNHLYFYWYRQILGQKVEFLVSFYNNEISEKSEIFDDQFSVERPDGSNFTLKIRSTKLEDSAMYFCASSGPAESYGYTFGSGTRLTVV.

The CDR3 loop is CASSFHVQADNSPLHF. The gene calls are TRBV28 and TRBJ1-6; the TRBD1 assignment by TCRdb is unverifiable without DNA. The CDR3 extends over 16 amino acids. Germline-derived CDR1 and CDR2 are MDHEN and SYDVKM.

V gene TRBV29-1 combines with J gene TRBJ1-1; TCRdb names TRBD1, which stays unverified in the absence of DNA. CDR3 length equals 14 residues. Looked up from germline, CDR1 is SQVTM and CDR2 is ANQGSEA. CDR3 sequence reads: CSADPSGQGVEAFF.

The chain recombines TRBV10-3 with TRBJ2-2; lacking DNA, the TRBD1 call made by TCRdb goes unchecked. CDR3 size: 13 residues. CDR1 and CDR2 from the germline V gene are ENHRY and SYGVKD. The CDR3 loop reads CATWTVNTGELFF.

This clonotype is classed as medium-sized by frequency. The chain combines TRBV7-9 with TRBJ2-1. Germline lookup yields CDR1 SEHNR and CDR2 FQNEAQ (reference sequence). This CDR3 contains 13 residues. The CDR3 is CASSLVSEDEQFF.